The 2 T cell receptor beta chains listed next were all sequenced from one sample in a study of T cell repertoires in cytomegalovirus infection. MiXCR, run by TCRdb on the reads, gives a single entry per CDR3 protein. The profile shows 450,000 to 650,000 distinct CDR3 sequences, more than 20% of them singletons. The sample consisted of PBMCs. The receptor set was obtained from a human donor in good health (CMV status not recorded). Some clones in this sample may be carry-over from other donors' samples.

This chain connects TRBV4-2 to TRBJ2-5, with 9 bases aligning to TRBD2. V gave up 0 bases and J gave up 4 bases; unmatched junction bases: 9. Germline assignment: CDR1 LGHNA and CDR2 YNFKEQ. CDR3 length: 17 amino acids. The DNA of the CDR3 is TGTGCCAGCAGCCAAGATGGTAGCGGGAGCGCCGGAGAGACCCAGTACTTC. Translated, it gives CASSQDGSGSAGETQYF.

Details on this clonotype: A single base separates this from a much larger clone, so it may be a read error. J is TRBJ2-2 and V is TRBV19; 10 bases fit TRBD1. In germline, CDR1 is LNHDA, CDR2 SQIVND (reference sequence). There are 17 residues in the CDR3. The V gene end was trimmed by 4 bases and the J gene end by 6 bases; junction bases not matched to a gene: 11. In DNA form, the CDR3 reads TGTGCCAGTAGTAATACAAGGGACAGGGGAAGCGCCGGGGAGCTGTTTTTT. Translated, it gives CASSNTRDRGSAGELFF.